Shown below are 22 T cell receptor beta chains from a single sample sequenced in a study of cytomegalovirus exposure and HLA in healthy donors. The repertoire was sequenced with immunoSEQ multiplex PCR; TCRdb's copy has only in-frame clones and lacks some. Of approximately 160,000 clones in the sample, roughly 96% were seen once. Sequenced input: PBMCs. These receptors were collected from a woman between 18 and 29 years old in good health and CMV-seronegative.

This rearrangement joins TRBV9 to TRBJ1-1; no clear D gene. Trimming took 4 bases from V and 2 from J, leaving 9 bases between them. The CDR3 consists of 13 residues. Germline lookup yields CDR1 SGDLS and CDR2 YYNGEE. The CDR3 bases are TGTGCCAGCAGCCGACGGGGAAACACTGAAGCTTTCTTT. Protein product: CASSRRGNTEAFF.

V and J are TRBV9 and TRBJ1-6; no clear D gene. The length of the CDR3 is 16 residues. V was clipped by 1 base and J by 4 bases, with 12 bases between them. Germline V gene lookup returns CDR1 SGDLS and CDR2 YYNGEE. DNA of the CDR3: TGTGCCAGCAGCGTATCCAACTCCGGGTATAATTCACCCCTCCACTTT. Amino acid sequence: CASSVSNSGYNSPLHF.

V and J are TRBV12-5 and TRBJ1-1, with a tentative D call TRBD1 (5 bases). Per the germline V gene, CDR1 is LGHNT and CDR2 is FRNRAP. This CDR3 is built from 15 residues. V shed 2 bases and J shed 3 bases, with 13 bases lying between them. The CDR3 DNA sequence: TGTGCTAGTGGTTTGCGGGCGGGGCCCGACACTGAAGCTTTCTTT. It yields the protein CASGLRAGPDTEAFF.

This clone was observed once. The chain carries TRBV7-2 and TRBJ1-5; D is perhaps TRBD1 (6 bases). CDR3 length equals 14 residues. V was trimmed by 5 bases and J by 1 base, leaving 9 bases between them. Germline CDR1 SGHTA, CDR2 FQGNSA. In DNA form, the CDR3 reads TGTGCCAGCAGCCGCGACAGGAGCAATCAGCCCCAGCATTTT. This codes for CASSRDRSNQPQHF. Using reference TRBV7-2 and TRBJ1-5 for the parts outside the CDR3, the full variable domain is GAGVSQSPSNKVTEKGKDVELRCDPISGHTALYWYRQSLGQGLEFLIYFQGNSAPDKSGLPSDRFSAERTGGSVSTLTIQRTQQEDSAVYLCASSRDRSNQPQHFGDGTRLSIL.

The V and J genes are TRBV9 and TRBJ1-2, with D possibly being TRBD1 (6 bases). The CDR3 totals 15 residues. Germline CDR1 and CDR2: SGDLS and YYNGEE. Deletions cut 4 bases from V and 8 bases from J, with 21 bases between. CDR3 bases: TGTGCCAGCAGCCCGACGGGGGGGGCGCTGGGAGGCTACACCTTC. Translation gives CASSPTGGALGGYTF.

Written as DNA, the CDR3 is TGTGCCAGTAGTATCACAGGACAAACCTCCTACAATGAGCAGTTCTTC. Residues: CASSITGQTSYNEQFF. The chain links TRBV19 to TRBJ2-1, with D perhaps matching TRBD1 (5 bases). The CDR3 extends over 16 amino acids. The V end was cut by 3 bases, the J end by 0 bases, with 12 bases between. From germline, CDR1 is LNHDA and CDR2 SQIVND (reference sequence).

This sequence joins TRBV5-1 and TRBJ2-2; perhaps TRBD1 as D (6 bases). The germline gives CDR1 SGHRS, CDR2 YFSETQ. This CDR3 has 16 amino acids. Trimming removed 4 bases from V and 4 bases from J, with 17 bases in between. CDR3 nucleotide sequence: TGCGCCAGCAGCCCGACAGGCCTGGGTAGCACCGGGGAGCTGTTTTTT. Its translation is CASSPTGLGSTGELFF.

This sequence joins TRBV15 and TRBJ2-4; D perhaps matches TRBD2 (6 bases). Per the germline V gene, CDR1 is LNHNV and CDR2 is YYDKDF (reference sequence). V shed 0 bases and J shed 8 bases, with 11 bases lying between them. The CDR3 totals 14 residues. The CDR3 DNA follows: TGTGCCACCAGCAGAGAGCCGGGGGTGGACATTCAGTACTTC. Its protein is CATSREPGVDIQYF. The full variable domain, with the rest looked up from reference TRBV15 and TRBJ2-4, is DAMVIQNPRYQVTQFGKPVTLSCSQTLNHNVMYWYQQKSSQAPKLLFHYYDKDFNNEADTPDNFQSRRPNTSFCFLDIRSPGLGDTAMYLCATSREPGVDIQYFGAGTRLSVL.

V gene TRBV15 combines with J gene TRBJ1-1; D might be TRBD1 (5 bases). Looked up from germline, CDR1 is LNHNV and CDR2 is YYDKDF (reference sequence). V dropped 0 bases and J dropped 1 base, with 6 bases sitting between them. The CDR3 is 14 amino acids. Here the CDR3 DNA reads TGTGCCACCAGCAGAGATGGGGCGAACACTGAAGCTTTCTTT. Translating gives CATSRDGANTEAFF.

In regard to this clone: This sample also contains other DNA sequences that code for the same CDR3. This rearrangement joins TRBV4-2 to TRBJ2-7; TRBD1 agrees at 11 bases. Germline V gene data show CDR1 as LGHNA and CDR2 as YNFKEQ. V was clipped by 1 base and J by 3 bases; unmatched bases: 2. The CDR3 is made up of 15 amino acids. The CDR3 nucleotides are TGTGCCAGCAGCCAAGTGGGACAGGGGGACTACGAGCAGTACTTC. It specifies CASSQVGQGDYEQYF.

CDR3 sequence reads: CASSLSGQLNTGELFF. CDR3 DNA: TGTGCCAGCAGTTTATCGGGGCAGTTGAACACCGGGGAGCTGTTTTTT. The V call is TRBV27, the J call TRBJ2-2; maybe TRBD1 (5 bases). CDR3 length: 16 amino acids. V gave up 0 bases and J gave up 1 base, with 9 bases separating them. Germline CDR1 reads MNHEY; CDR2 reads SMNVEV (reference sequence).

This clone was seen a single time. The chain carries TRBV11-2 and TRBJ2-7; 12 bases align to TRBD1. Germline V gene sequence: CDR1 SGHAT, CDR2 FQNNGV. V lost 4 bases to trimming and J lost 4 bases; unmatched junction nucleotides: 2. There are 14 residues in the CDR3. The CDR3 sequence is CASSWGQGAYEQYF. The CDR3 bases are TGTGCCAGCAGCTGGGGACAGGGGGCGTACGAGCAGTACTTC.

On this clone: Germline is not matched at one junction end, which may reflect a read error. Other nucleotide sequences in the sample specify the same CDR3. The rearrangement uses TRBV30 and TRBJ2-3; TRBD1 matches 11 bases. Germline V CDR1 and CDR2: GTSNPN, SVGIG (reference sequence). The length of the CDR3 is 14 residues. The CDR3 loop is CAWGTGGSADTQYF. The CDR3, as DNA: TGTGCCTGGGGGACAGGGGGATCGGCAGATACACAGTATTTT.

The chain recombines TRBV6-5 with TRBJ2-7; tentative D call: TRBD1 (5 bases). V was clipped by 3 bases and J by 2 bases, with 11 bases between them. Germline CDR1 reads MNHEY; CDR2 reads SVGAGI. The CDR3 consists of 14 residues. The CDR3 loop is CASSYIGDPYEQYF. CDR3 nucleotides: TGTGCCAGCAGTTATATAGGGGATCCCTACGAGCAGTACTTC.

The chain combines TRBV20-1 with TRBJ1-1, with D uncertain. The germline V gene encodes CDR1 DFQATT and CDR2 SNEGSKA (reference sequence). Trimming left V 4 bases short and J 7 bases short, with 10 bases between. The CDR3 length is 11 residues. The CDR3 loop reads CSAMAGLEAFF. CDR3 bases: TGCAGTGCTATGGCGGGCCTTGAAGCTTTCTTT.

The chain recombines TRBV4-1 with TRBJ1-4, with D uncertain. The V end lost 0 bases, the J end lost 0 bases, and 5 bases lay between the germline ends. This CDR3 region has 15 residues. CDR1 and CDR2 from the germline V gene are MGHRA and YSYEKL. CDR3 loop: CASSQDVATNEKLFF. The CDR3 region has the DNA TGCGCCAGCAGCCAAGACGTTGCAACTAATGAAAAACTGTTTTTT.

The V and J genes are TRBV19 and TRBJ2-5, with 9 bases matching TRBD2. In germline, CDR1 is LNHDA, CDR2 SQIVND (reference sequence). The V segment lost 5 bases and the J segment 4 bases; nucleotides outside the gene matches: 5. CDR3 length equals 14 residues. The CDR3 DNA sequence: TGTGCCAGTAGTGCGGGACTAGCCGGAGAGACCCAGTACTTC. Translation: CASSAGLAGETQYF.

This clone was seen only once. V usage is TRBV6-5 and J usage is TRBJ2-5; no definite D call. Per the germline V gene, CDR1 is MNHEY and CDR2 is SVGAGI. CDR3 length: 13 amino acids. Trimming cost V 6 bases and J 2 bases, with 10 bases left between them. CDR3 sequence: CASRKELQETQYF. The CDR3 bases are TGTGCCAGCAGGAAGGAGTTACAAGAGACCCAGTACTTC.

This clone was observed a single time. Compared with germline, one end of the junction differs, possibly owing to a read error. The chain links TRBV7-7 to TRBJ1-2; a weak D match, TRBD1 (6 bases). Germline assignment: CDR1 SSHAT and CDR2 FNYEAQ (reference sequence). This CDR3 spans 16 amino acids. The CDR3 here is CASSPGGRGTLYGYTF. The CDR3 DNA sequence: TGTGCTAGCAGCCCGGGGGGGAGGGGGACCCTCTATGGCTACACCTTC.

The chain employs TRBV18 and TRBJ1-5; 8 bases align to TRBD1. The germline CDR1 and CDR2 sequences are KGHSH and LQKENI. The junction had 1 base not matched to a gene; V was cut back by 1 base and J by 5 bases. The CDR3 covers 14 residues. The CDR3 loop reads CASSPLQGDQPQHF. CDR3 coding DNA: TGTGCCAGCTCACCACTACAGGGGGATCAGCCCCAGCATTTT. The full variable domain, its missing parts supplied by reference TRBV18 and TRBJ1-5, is NAGVMQNPRHLVRRRGQEARLRCSPMKGHSHVYWYRQLPEEGLKFMVYLQKENIIDESGMPKERFSAEFPKEGPSILRIQQVVRGDSAAYFCASSPLQGDQPQHFGDGTRLSIL.

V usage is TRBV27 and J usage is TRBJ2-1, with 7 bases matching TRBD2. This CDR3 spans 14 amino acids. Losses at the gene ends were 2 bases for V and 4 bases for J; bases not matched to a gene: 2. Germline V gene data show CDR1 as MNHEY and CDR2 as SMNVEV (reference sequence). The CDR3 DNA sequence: TGTGCCAGCAGTTTAGGGGGGGGGTACAATGAGCAGTTCTTC. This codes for CASSLGGGYNEQFF.

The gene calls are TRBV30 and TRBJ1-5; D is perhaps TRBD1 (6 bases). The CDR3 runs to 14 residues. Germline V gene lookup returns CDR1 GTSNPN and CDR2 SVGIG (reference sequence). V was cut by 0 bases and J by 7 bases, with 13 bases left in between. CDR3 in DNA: TGTGCCTGGAGTGTACTCAGGGGTGAGCAGCCCCAGCATTTT. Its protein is CAWSVLRGEQPQHF.